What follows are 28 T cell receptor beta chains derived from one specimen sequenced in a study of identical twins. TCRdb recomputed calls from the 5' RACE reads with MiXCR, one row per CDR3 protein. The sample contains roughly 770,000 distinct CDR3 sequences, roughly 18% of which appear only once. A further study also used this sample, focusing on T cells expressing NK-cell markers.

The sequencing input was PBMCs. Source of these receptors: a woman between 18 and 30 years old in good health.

CDR3 sequence (DNA): TGTGCCAGCACACCCCAAACTAACTATGGCTACACCTTC. It codes for CASTPQTNYGYTF. The rearrangement links TRBV25-1 to TRBJ1-2; no clear D gene. V was shortened by 7 bases and J by 0 bases, with 9 bases between the two germline ends. There are 13 residues in the CDR3. Germline V gene sequence: CDR1 MGHDK, CDR2 SYGVNS.

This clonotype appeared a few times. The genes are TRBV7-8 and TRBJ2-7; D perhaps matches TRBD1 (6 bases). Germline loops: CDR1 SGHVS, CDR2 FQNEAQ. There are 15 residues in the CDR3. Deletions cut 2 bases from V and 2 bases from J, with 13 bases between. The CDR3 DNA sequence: TGTGCCAGCAGCTTAATTTACCAGGGGACCTACGAGCAGTACTTC. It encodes CASSLIYQGTYEQYF.

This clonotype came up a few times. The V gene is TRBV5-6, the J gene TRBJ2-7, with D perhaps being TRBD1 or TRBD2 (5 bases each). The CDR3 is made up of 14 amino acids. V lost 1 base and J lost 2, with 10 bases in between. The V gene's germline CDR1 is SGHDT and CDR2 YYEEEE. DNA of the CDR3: TGTGCCAGCAGCTTGCCGGGACGAACCTACGAGCAGTACTTC. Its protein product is CASSLPGRTYEQYF.

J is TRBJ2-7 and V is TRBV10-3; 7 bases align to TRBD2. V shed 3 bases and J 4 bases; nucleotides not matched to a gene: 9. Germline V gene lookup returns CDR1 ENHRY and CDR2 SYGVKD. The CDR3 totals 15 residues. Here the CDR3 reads CAISEIGGRTYEQYF. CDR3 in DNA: TGTGCCATCAGTGAAATTGGCGGGAGAACTTACGAGCAGTACTTC.

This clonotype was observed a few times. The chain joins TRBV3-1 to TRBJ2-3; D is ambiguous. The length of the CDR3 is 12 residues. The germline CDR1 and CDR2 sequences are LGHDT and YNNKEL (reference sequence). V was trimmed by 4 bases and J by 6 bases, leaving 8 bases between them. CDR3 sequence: CASSPSWDTQYF. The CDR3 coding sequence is TGTGCCAGCAGCCCTTCCTGGGATACGCAGTATTTT.

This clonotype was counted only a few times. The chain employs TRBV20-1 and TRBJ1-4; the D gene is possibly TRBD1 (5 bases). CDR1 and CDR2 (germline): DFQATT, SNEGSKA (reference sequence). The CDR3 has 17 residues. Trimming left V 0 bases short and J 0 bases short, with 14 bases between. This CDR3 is CSARDKRGIATNEKLFF. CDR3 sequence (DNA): TGCAGTGCTAGAGATAAAAGGGGTATAGCAACTAATGAAAAACTGTTTTTT.

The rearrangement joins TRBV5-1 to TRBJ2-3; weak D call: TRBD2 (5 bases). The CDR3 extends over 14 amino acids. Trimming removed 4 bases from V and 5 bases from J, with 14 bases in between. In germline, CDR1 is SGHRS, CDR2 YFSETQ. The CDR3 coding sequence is TGCGCCAGCAGCGCATGGACTCCACTAGATACGCAGTATTTT. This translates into CASSAWTPLDTQYF.

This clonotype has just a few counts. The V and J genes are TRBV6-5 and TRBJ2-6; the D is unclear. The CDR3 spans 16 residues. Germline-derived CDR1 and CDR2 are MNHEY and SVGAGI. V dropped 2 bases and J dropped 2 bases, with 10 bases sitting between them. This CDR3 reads CASSYIRSPGANVLTF. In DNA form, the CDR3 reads TGTGCCAGCAGTTACATCAGATCTCCTGGGGCCAACGTCCTGACTTTC.

This CDR3 reads CSVVSPNYEQYF. CDR3 nucleotide sequence: TGCAGCGTTGTGTCCCCCAACTACGAGCAGTACTTC. The chain has TRBV29-1 and TRBJ2-7; no reliable D call. The length of the CDR3 is 12 residues. CDR1 and CDR2 from the germline V gene are SQVTM and ANQGSEA. V was shortened by 4 bases and J by 3 bases, with 10 bases between the two germline ends.

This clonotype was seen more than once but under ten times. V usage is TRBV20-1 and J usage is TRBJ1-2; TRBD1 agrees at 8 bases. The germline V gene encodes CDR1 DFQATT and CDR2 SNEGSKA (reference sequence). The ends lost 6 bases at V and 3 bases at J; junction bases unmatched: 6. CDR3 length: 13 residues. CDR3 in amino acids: CSAWDRLDYGYTF. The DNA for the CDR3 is TGCAGTGCCTGGGACAGGTTGGACTATGGCTACACCTTC.

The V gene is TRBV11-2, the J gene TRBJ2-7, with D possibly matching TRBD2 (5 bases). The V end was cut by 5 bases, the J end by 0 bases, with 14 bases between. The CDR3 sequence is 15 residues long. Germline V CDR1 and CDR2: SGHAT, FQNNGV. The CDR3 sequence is CASSPLALSSYEQYF. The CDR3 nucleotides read TGTGCCAGCAGCCCTCTAGCCCTTAGCTCCTACGAGCAGTACTTC.

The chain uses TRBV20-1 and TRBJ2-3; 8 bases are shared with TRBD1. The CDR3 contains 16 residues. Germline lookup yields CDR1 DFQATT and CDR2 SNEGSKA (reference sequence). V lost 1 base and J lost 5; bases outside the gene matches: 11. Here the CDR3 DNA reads TGCAGTGCTAGAGGGTCGGCAGGGGGCCTTGGAGATACGCAGTATTTT. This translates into CSARGSAGGLGDTQYF.

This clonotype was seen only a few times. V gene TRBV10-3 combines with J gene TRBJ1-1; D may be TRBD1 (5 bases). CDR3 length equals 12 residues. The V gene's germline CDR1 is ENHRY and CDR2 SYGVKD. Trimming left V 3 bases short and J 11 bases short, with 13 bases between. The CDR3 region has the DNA TGTGCCATCAGTGAAGGCCAAGGGACGGCTTTCTTT. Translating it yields CAISEGQGTAFF.

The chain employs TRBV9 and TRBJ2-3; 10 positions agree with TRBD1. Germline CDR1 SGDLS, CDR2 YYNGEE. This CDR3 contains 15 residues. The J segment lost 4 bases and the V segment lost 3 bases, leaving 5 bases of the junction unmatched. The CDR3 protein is CASSGDRGAADTQYF. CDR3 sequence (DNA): TGTGCCAGCAGCGGGGACAGGGGAGCAGCAGATACGCAGTATTTT.

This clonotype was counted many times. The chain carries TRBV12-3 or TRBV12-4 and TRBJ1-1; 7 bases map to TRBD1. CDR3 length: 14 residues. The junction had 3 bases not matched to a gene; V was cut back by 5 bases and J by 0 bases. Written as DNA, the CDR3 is TGTGCCAGCAGTCGACAGGGCATGAACACTGAAGCTTTCTTT. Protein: CASSRQGMNTEAFF.

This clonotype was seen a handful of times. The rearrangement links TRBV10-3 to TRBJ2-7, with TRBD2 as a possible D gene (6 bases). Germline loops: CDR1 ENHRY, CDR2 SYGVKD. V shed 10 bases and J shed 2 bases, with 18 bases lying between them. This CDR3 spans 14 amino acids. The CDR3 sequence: CASAKSSATYEQYF. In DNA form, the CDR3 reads TGTGCCAGCGCTAAGTCTAGCGCGACCTACGAGCAGTACTTC.

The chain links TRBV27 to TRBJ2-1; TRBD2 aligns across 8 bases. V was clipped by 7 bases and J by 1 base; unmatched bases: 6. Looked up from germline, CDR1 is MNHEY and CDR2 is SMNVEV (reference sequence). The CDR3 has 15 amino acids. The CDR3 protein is CASIPGGPSYNEQFF. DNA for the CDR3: TGTGCCAGCATCCCGGGAGGGCCATCCTACAATGAGCAGTTCTTC.

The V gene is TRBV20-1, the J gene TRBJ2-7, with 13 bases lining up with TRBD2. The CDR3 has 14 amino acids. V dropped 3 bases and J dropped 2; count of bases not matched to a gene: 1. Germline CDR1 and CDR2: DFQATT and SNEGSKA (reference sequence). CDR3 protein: CSASGLAGAYEQYF. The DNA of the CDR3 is TGCAGTGCTAGTGGACTAGCGGGAGCCTACGAGCAGTACTTC.

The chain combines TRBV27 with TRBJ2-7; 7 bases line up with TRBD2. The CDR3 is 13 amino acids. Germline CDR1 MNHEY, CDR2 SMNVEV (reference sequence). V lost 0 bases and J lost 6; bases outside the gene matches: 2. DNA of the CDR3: TGTGCCAGCAGTTTATCGCTAGCGGCCGAGCAGTACTTC. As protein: CASSLSLAAEQYF.

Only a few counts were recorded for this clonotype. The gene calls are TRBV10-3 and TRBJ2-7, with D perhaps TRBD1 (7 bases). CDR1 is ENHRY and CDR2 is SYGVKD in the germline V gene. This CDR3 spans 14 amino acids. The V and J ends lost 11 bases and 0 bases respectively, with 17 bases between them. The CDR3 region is CASRDSSNSYEQYF. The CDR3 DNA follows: TGTGCCTCGCGGGACAGTTCGAACTCCTACGAGCAGTACTTC.

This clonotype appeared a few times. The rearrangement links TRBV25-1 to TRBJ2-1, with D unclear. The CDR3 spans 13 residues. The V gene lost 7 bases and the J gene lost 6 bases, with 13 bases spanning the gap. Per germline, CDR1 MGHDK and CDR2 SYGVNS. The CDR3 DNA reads TGTGCCAGCACCCCTCCCCCCAGCAATGAGCAGTTCTTC. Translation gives CASTPPPSNEQFF.

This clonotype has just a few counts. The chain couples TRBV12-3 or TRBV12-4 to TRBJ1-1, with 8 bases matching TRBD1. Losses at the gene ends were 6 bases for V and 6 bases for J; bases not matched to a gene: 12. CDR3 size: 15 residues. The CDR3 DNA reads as TGTGCCAGCAGACGAGGACAGGGTCGTGGATCTGAAGCTTTCTTT. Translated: CASRRGQGRGSEAFF.

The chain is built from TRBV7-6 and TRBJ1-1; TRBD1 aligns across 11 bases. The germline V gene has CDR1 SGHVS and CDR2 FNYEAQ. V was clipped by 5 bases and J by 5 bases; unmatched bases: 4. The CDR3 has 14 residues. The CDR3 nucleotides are TGTGCCAGCAGCCGGACAGGGGGCAGGACTGAAGCTTTCTTT. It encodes CASSRTGGRTEAFF.

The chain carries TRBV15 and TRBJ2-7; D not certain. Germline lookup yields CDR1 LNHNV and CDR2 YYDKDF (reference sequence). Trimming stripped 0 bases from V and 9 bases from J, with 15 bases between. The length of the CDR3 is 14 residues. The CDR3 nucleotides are TGTGCCACCAGCAGAGAAGGAGCGCTCCCAGGGCAGTACTTC. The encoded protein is CATSREGALPGQYF.

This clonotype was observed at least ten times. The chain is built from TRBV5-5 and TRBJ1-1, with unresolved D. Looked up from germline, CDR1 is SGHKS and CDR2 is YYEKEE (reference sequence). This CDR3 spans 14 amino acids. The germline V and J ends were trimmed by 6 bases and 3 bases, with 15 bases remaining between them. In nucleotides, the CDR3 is TGTGCCAGCAACCTACCCCCCACGGACACTGAAGCTTTCTTT. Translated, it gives CASNLPPTDTEAFF.

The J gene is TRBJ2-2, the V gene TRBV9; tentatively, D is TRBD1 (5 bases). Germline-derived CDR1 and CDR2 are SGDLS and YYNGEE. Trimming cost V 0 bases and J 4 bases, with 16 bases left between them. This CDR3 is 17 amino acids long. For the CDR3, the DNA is TGTGCCAGCAGCGTAGCTGTCAGGGTTCGAAGCACCGGGGAGCTGTTTTTT. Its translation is CASSVAVRVRSTGELFF.

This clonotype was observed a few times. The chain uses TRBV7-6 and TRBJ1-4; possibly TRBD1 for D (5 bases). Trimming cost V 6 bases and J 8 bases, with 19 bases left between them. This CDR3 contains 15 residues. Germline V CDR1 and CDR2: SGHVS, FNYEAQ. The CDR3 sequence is CASRPGTAGWEKLFF. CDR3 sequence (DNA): TGTGCCAGCAGACCCGGGACGGCGGGGTGGGAAAAACTGTTTTTT.

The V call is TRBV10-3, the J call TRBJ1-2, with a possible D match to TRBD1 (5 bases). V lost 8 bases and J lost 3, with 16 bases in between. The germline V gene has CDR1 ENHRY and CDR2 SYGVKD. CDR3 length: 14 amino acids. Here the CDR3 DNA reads TGTGCCATCGCAGTACAGGCGGGTGACTATGGCTACACCTTC. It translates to CAIAVQAGDYGYTF.